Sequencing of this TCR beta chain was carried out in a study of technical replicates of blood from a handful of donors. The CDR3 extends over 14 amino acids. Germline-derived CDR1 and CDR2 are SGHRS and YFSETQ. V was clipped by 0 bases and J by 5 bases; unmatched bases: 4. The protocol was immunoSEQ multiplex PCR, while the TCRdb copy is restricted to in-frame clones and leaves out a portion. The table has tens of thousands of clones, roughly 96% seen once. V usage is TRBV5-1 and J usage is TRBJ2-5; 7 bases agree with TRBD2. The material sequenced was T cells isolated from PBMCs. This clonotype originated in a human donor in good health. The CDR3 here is CASSLGLAFETQYF. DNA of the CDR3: TGCGCCAGCAGCTTGGGACTAGCTTTTGAGACCCAGTACTTC.